This TCR beta chain was documented in a study of T cell responses to AZD1222 COVID-19 vaccine. This table comes from immunoSEQ multiplex PCR, and its TCRdb copy is limited to in-frame clones, with some not included. The sample has about 120,000 clones, around nine tenths seen once. Whole-study findings and limits: When two AZD1222 doses had been given, Spike-specific TCR breadth and depth rose. Without day 14 samples, only post-peak T cell repertoires were studied. Vaccine-associated CD4 TCRs spanned spike, dominant at 160-218 and 743-854. It was only 6 or 7 AZD1222 recipients who were seropositive at baseline.

Germline V CDR1 and CDR2: SGHTS, YDEGEE. The CDR3 spans 14 residues. V was cut by 2 bases and J by 2 bases, with 5 bases left in between. A note on this clone: The target antigen is unknown.

The chain has TRBV5-8 and TRBJ2-6; D unresolved. The receptor was derived from an adult in good health. Sample: peripheral blood, taken on day 0 of AZD1222 vaccination. CDR3 loop: CASSFRAGANVLTF. The CDR3, as DNA: TGTGCCAGCAGCTTTAGGGCTGGGGCCAACGTCCTGACTTTC.